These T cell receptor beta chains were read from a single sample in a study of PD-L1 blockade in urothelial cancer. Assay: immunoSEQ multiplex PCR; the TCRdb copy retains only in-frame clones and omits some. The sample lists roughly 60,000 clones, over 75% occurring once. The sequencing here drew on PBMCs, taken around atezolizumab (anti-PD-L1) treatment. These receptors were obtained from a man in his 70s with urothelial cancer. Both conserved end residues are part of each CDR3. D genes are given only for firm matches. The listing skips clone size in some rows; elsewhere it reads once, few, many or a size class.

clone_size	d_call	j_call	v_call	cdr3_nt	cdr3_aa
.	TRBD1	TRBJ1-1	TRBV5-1	TGCGCCAGCAGCATAGGGGGGGACAGGGAAGCTTTCTTT	CASSIGGDREAFF
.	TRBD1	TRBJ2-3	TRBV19	TGTGCCAGTAGCCCAGGGACAGGCACAGATACGCAGTATTTT	CASSPGTGTDTQYF
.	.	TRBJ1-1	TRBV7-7	TGTGCTAGCAGCTTGGGACAGAACACTGAAGCTTTCTTT	CASSLGQNTEAFF
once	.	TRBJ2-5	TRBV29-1	TGCAGCCTCACCCTCGTCGCCGGGGAGACCCAGTACTTC	CSLTLVAGETQYF
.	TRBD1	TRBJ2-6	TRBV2	TGTGCCAGCGGGAGGTTGACAGGGGCTGGGGCCAACGTCCTGACTTTC	CASGRLTGAGANVLTF
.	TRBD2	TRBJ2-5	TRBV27	TGTGCCAGCAGTTTATCCCCAACTAGCGGGGGGTCCCAGTACTTC	CASSLSPTSGGSQYF
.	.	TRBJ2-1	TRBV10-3	TGTGCCATCGATGACCCGACTAGCAATGAGCAGTTCTTC	CAIDDPTSNEQFF
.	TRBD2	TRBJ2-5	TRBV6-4	TGTGCCAGCAGAGGATTAGCGGGAGTTACAGAGACCCAGTACTTC	CASRGLAGVTETQYF
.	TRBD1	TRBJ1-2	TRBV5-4	TGTGCCAGCAGCTTGGTTGGGACAGACTATGGCTACACCTTC	CASSLVGTDYGYTF
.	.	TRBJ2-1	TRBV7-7	TGTGCTAGCAGCTTAGGAGGGCCCTCTGGTGAGCAGTTCTTC	CASSLGGPSGEQFF
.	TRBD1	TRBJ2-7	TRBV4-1	TGCGCCAGCAGCCAAGGGACAGGGGGCCTCCCCTACGAGCAGTACTTC	CASSQGTGGLPYEQYF
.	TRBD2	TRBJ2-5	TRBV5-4	TGTGCCAGCAGCTTGAGTCTAGCGGGAGAGGCCGCCCAGTACTTC	CASSLSLAGEAAQYF
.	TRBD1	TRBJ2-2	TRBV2	TGTGCCAGCAGCCGGACAGGGGCGAACACCGGGGAGCTGTTTTTT	CASSRTGANTGELFF
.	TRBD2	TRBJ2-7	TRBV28	TGTGCCAGCAGGCCGGCCGGGACTAGCGTCTCCTACGAGCAGTACTTC	CASRPAGTSVSYEQYF
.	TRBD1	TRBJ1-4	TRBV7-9	TGTGCCAGCAGCTTTGGCGACAGGGAGCAGAATGAAAAACTGTTTTTT	CASSFGDREQNEKLFF
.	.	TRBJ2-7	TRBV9	TGTGCCAGCAGCCCAATGGTAGCGAGCTCCTACGAGCAGTACTTC	CASSPMVASSYEQYF
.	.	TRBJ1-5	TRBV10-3	TGTGCCATCAGTGAGTCAAGTCCGGGGAGCAATCAGCCCCAGCATTTT	CAISESSPGSNQPQHF
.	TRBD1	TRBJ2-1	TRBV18	TGTGCCAGCTCAAGGTCCGCCGGGACAGGAGAAACAGAGCAGTTCTTC	CASSRSAGTGETEQFF
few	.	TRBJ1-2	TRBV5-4	TGTGCCAGCAGCCCAGACAGATACGGCTACACCTTC	CASSPDRYGYTF
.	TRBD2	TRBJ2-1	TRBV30	TGTGCCTGGAGTGGCGGGAGAACTCTGGACAATGAGCAGTTCTTC	CAWSGGRTLDNEQFF
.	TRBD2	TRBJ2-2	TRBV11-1	TGTGCCAGCAAGACCCCGGGGGGTCGTACCGGGGAGCTGTTTTTT	CASKTPGGRTGELFF
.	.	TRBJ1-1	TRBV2	TGTGCCAGCAGTCCCCTGGTGGCTTCGAACACTGAAGCTTTCTTT	CASSPLVASNTEAFF
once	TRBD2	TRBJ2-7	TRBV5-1	TGCGCCAGCAGCTTGGGACTAGCGGACTCCTACGAGCAGTACTTC	CASSLGLADSYEQYF
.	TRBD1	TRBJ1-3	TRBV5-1	TGCGCCAGCAGCTCCCAGGGGGCGGCTGGAAACACCATATATTTT	CASSSQGAAGNTIYF
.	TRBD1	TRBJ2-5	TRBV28	TGTGCCAGCAGTTTCCGGGACAGACGCGAGACCCAGTACTTC	CASSFRDRRETQYF
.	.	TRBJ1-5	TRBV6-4	TGTGCCAGCAGCTCCCGGACAGCCTCGAATAGCAATCAGCCCCAGCATTTT	CASSSRTASNSNQPQHF
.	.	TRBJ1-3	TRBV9	TGTGCCAGCAGCGATACACGCGGAAACACCATATATTTT	CASSDTRGNTIYF
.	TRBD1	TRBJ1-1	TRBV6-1	TGTGCCAGCAGTGAAATTAGGACAGGGCATAACACTGAAGCTTTCTTT	CASSEIRTGHNTEAFF
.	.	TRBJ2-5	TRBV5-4	TGTGCCAGCAGCTTTAGAGTAGCGAGGGAGACCCAGTACTTC	CASSFRVARETQYF
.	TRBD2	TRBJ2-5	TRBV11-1	TGTGCCAGCAGCTTATTTGGACTAGCGGGGGAGACCCAGTACTTC	CASSLFGLAGETQYF
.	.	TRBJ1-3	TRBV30	TGTGCCTGGAGTGTATCAGCGGCAGTCGGAAACACCATATATTTT	CAWSVSAAVGNTIYF
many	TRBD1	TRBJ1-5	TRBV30	TGTGCCTGGGGCGGACAGGGCAATCAGCCCCAGCATTTT	CAWGGQGNQPQHF
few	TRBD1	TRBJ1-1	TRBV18	TGTGCCAGCTCACCGCGGACAGGGTCTGAAGCTTTCTTT	CASSPRTGSEAFF
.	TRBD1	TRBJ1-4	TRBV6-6	TGTGCCAGCAGTTACAGGGGGCCAGGGGTAAATGAAAAACTGTTTTTT	CASSYRGPGVNEKLFF
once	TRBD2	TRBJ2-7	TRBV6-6	TGTGCCAGCAGTACGCGACTAGCGTGGGAGGACGAGCAGTACTTC	CASSTRLAWEDEQYF
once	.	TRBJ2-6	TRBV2	TGTGCCAGCAGTGAAAACGGGTCTGGGGCCAACGTCCTGACTTTC	CASSENGSGANVLTF
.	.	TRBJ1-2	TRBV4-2	TGTGCCAGCAGCCAAGAACTGACTGGGTATGGCTACACCTTC	CASSQELTGYGYTF
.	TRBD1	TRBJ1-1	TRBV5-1	TGCGCCAGCAGGAATGACAGGGCTGGTGAAGCTTTCTTT	CASRNDRAGEAFF
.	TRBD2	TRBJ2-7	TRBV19	TGTGCCAGTAGTAAAGTTAGCGGGAGCTTCCGCGAGCAGTACTTC	CASSKVSGSFREQYF
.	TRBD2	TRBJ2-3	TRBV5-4	TGTGCCAGCAGCGCTAAACTAGCGGCTAGCACAGATACGCAGTATTTT	CASSAKLAASTDTQYF
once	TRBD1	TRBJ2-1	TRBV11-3	TGTGCCAGCAGCTTAGGGACAGGGGGCACATACAATGAGCAGTTCTTC	CASSLGTGGTYNEQFF
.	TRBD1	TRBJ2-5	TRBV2	TGTGCCAGCAGTGTAGGGACAGCCCAAGAGACCCAGTACTTC	CASSVGTAQETQYF
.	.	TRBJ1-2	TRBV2	TGTGCCAGCCTCGGGGGAGACTATGGCTACACCTTC	CASLGGDYGYTF
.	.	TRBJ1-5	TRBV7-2	TGTGCCAGCAGCTCCCACAATCAGCCCCAGCATTTT	CASSSHNQPQHF
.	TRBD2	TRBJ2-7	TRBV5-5	TGTGCCAGCAGCCCAACTAGCGGGGGAAAGTACGAGCAGTACTTC	CASSPTSGGKYEQYF